Below are 32 T cell receptor beta chains sequenced from a single sample in a study of CD8 T cells in ankylosing spondylitis. Via MiXCR, TCRdb re-called the 5' RACE reads, giving one row per CDR3 protein. Of just under 550,000 distinct CDR3 sequences listed, more than 9.5% were seen once; the top ten hold almost 7%. Whole-study results and caveats: Seemingly characteristic of ankylosing spondylitis blood was a TCR beta motif consisting of several highly homologous variants.

These receptors lack a known antigen. Sequencing used blood, either unsorted or a sorted T cell fraction (not recorded which). These receptors originate from a male donor with ankylosing spondylitis.

This chain's CDR3 is CASSSLTYRGGEQYV. CDR3 sequence (DNA): TGTGCCAGCAGCTCCCTGACCTACCGAGGGGGCGAGCAGTACGTC. The genes are TRBV5-6 and TRBJ2-7, with D maybe TRBD1 (6 bases). V was trimmed by 3 bases and J by 6 bases, leaving 19 bases between them. The CDR3 is 15 residues long. Germline V CDR1 and CDR2: SGHDT, YYEEEE.

This clonotype has only a few counts. The V call is TRBV24-1, the J call TRBJ2-1, with 9 bases matching TRBD2. V lost 4 bases to trimming and J lost 8 bases; unmatched junction nucleotides: 11. The CDR3 runs to 16 residues. CDR1 is KGHDR, CDR2 SFDVKD, per germline. Written as DNA, the CDR3 is TGTGCCACCAGTGACCCTTTACTAGCGGGCCAAGATGAGCAGTTCTTC. This gives the protein CATSDPLLAGQDEQFF.

The chain recombines TRBV20-1 with TRBJ1-6; no firm D call. CDR3 length: 14 residues. Germline CDR1 is DFQATT and CDR2 is SNEGSKA (reference sequence). V shed 1 base and J shed 9 bases, with 13 bases lying between them. The CDR3 loop is CSARVPAGGSPLHF. In DNA, the CDR3 is TGCAGTGCTAGAGTGCCCGCTGGTGGTTCACCCCTCCACTTT.

This clonotype was detected a few times. The V and J genes are TRBV20-1 and TRBJ2-3; TRBD2 matches 10 bases. The CDR3 is 14 amino acids. Germline loops: CDR1 DFQATT, CDR2 SNEGSKA (reference sequence). J gave up 2 bases and V 6 bases, and 5 bases lay outside the gene matches. The CDR3 loop is CSAMGLATTDTQYF. In DNA form, the CDR3 reads TGCAGTGCCATGGGACTAGCGACCACAGATACGCAGTATTTT.

At least ten counts were recorded for this clonotype. The rearrangement joins TRBV2 to TRBJ2-1; D not resolved. V was pared by 4 bases and J by 2 bases, with 12 bases between. CDR1 and CDR2 (germline): SNHLY, FYNNEI. This CDR3 contains 15 residues. The CDR3 DNA reads as TGTGCCAGCAGTGCTGTGGCAGTAGCCTACAATGAGCAGTTCTTC. Encoded protein: CASSAVAVAYNEQFF.

The genes are TRBV29-1 and TRBJ1-5; TRBD1 might be the D (5 bases). The CDR3 covers 12 residues. V was trimmed by 7 bases and J by 4 bases, leaving 11 bases between them. Germline lookup yields CDR1 SQVTM and CDR2 ANQGSEA. In DNA, the CDR3 is TGCAGCGCTTCCAGGGATAATCAGCCCCAGCATTTT. This translates into CSASRDNQPQHF.

This CDR3 reads CASNAGQVKSYNEQFF. The CDR3 region has the DNA TGCGCCAGCAACGCCGGACAGGTCAAATCCTACAATGAGCAGTTCTTC. This chain uses TRBV10-1 with TRBJ2-1; 7 nucleotides match TRBD1. The CDR3 is 16 amino acids. Trimming at V came to 7 bases and at J to 1 base, leaving 10 bases not matched to a gene. Germline-derived CDR1 and CDR2 are WNHNN and SYGVQD (reference sequence).

This clonotype was seen more than once but under ten times. The chain joins TRBV3-1 to TRBJ1-2; D uncertain. This CDR3 region has 11 residues. The germline V gene encodes CDR1 LGHDT and CDR2 YNNKEL (reference sequence). V was pared by 11 bases and J by 6 bases, with 13 bases between. CDR3 residues: CAVGQSNGYTF. As DNA, the CDR3 is TGTGCCGTGGGCCAGTCCAATGGCTACACCTTC.

This clonotype occurred many times. This chain uses TRBV12-3 or TRBV12-4 with TRBJ1-6, with no clear D. This CDR3 is 13 amino acids long. Between the trimmed V and J ends, which lost 6 bases and 7 bases, there was a span of 10 bases. The CDR3 loop reads CASRSTTNSPLHF. CDR3 sequence (DNA): TGTGCCAGCAGATCTACGACCAATTCACCCCTCCACTTT.

This clonotype came up many times. CDR3 region: CASSGGGRNYNEQFF. In DNA form, the CDR3 reads TGTGCCAGCTCTGGAGGGGGGCGGAACTACAATGAGCAGTTCTTC. V is TRBV11-2 and J is TRBJ2-1; D may correspond to TRBD1 or TRBD2 (6 bases each). Per germline, CDR1 SGHAT and CDR2 FQNNGV. This CDR3 comprises 15 residues. With 8 bases removed from V and 3 bases from J, the gap between germline ends came to 17 bases.

This clonotype was seen a few times. This sequence joins TRBV7-8 and TRBJ2-3; TRBD2 aligns across 7 bases. The CDR3 extends over 16 amino acids. Germline loops: CDR1 SGHVS, CDR2 FQNEAQ. V shed 5 bases, J shed 6 bases, and the junction held 14 bases outside the gene matches. Here the CDR3 DNA reads TGTGCCAGCAGCACCCTGGGGGGGGAGGGCCCCGATACGCAGTATTTT. Translating it yields CASSTLGGEGPDTQYF.

Only a few counts were recorded for this clonotype. V gene TRBV20-1 combines with J gene TRBJ2-7; possibly TRBD2 for D (6 bases). This CDR3 region has 14 residues. Germline V CDR1 and CDR2: DFQATT, SNEGSKA (reference sequence). V gave up 4 bases and J gave up 0 bases, with 13 bases separating them. DNA for the CDR3: TGCAGTGCTAAGCCCCGGGGGAACTCCTACGAGCAGTACTTC. Amino acids: CSAKPRGNSYEQYF.

This clonotype was seen many times. J is TRBJ2-3 and V is TRBV12-3 or TRBV12-4; 13 bases map to TRBD2. The length of the CDR3 is 14 residues. V lost 4 bases and J lost 10; bases outside the gene matches: 5. CDR3 protein: CASSYGLAGEAQYF. The DNA for the CDR3 is TGTGCCAGCAGTTACGGACTAGCGGGAGAGGCGCAGTATTTT.

The chain joins TRBV20-1 to TRBJ2-7, with 10 bases that match TRBD2. This CDR3 region has 14 residues. V trimming: 6 bases; J trimming: 0 bases; junction bases outside the gene matches: 5. Germline assignment: CDR1 DFQATT and CDR2 SNEGSKA (reference sequence). CDR3 DNA: TGCAGTGCGGCGACTAGCGGGTTCTCCTACGAGCAGTACTTC. Protein sequence: CSAATSGFSYEQYF.

V usage is TRBV29-1 and J usage is TRBJ2-1; 8 nucleotides align to TRBD2. The CDR3 has 13 residues. Germline V lookup: CDR1 SQVTM, CDR2 ANQGSEA. Trimming took 4 bases from V and 8 from J; bases not matched to a gene: 7. The CDR3, as DNA: TGCAGCGTTGCCTTTGGACTAGCTTATGAGCAGTTCTTC. Protein: CSVAFGLAYEQFF.

The V gene is TRBV7-2, the J gene TRBJ2-7, with TRBD2 identical over 7 bases. The CDR3 runs 15 residues. Germline V lookup: CDR1 SGHTA, CDR2 FQGNSA. Trimming cost V 0 bases and J 3 bases; bases outside gene matches: 5. The CDR3 reads CASSLALGEGYEQYF. Here the CDR3 DNA reads TGTGCCAGCAGCTTAGCGTTGGGGGAGGGCTACGAGCAGTACTTC.

The sample holds a few counts of this clonotype. The chain uses TRBV20-1 and TRBJ1-6; D is perhaps TRBD1 (5 bases). This CDR3 region has 14 residues. V was cut by 2 bases and J by 7 bases, with 12 bases left in between. CDR1 DFQATT and CDR2 SNEGSKA come from the germline V gene (reference sequence). The CDR3 sequence is CSARYRDSNSPLHF. CDR3 nucleotide sequence: TGCAGTGCTAGATACCGGGACTCCAATTCACCCCTCCACTTT.

This clonotype was counted only a few times. This sequence joins TRBV3-1 and TRBJ2-1, with a tentative D call TRBD2 (5 bases). Germline V gene lookup returns CDR1 LGHDT and CDR2 YNNKEL (reference sequence). This CDR3 is 15 amino acids long. V dropped 1 base and J dropped 1 base, with 8 bases sitting between them. Here the CDR3 DNA reads TGTGCCAGCAGCCAAGGCGGGTTATCCTACAATGAGCAGTTCTTC. It specifies CASSQGGLSYNEQFF.

This chain joins TRBV11-3 and TRBJ2-7; a possible D gene is TRBD1 (5 bases). The germline CDR1 and CDR2 sequences are SGHNT and YENEEA. The CDR3 is 13 amino acids. The germline V and J ends were trimmed by 1 base and 3 bases, with 7 bases remaining between them. In nucleotides, the CDR3 is TGTGCCAGCAGCTTAGCCAGGGACTACGAGCAGTACGTC. Its translation is CASSLARDYEQYV.

This clonotype was observed a handful of times. The V gene is TRBV7-9, the J gene TRBJ1-2; 8 bases line up with TRBD1. V was pared by 5 bases and J by 7 bases, with 6 bases of the junction left unmatched. The length of the CDR3 is 13 residues. The V gene's germline CDR1 is SEHNR and CDR2 FQNEAQ (reference sequence). CDR3 in DNA: TGTGCCAGCAGCCCCGACAGGGGTTTTGGCTACACCTTC. Translating it yields CASSPDRGFGYTF.

The chain couples TRBV5-1 to TRBJ1-1, with unresolved D. The CDR3 length is 14 residues. Trimming took off 1 base at V and 1 base at J, with 8 bases between the two ends. Per germline, CDR1 SGHRS and CDR2 YFSETQ. The CDR3: CASSLFPENTEAFF. In DNA, the CDR3 is TGCGCCAGCAGCTTGTTTCCAGAGAACACTGAAGCTTTCTTT.

This clonotype was observed a handful of times. V is TRBV20-1 and J is TRBJ1-2; D is ambiguous. Germline V gives CDR1 DFQATT, CDR2 SNEGSKA (reference sequence). The CDR3 length is 12 residues. The V and J ends lost 4 bases and 4 bases respectively, with 10 bases between them. The CDR3 loop reads CSAISSSYGYTF. DNA of the CDR3: TGCAGTGCTATATCTTCCAGCTATGGCTACACCTTC.

This clonotype was counted only a few times. V is TRBV5-1 and J is TRBJ1-2; 9 bases are a match to TRBD1. The CDR3 has 14 amino acids. Germline trimming cut 2 bases from V and 7 bases from J; bases unmatched to any gene: 6. The germline V gene has CDR1 SGHRS and CDR2 YFSETQ. The CDR3 sequence is CASSLPQGASGYTF. As DNA, the CDR3 is TGCGCCAGCAGCTTACCACAGGGGGCATCTGGCTACACCTTC.

This clonotype has a handful of counts. CDR3 amino acids: CASSEFGQGAHNEQFF. CDR3 bases: TGTGCCAGCAGCGAATTTGGACAGGGGGCCCACAATGAGCAGTTCTTC. The chain couples TRBV9 to TRBJ2-1; 11 bases align to TRBD1. There are 16 residues in the CDR3. The trim removed 3 bases at V and 5 bases at J, leaving 7 bases unmatched. CDR1 SGDLS and CDR2 YYNGEE come from the germline V gene.

The table lists this clonotype with many counts. The chain couples TRBV24-1 to TRBJ2-2; tentative D call: TRBD2 (6 bases). Trimming shortened V by 5 bases and J by 7 bases, and 13 bases separated the two germline ends. The CDR3 sequence is 14 residues long. CDR1 and CDR2 (germline): KGHDR, SFDVKD. The CDR3 nucleotides read TGTGCCACCAGTGGCTCGTTAGCGGTCGGGGAGCTGTTTTTT. Its translation: CATSGSLAVGELFF.

This clonotype was counted only a few times. This rearrangement joins TRBV7-9 to TRBJ2-5; TRBD1 might be the D (6 bases). This CDR3 is built from 17 residues. The V end was cut by 3 bases, the J end by 2 bases, with 19 bases between. From germline, CDR1 is SEHNR and CDR2 FQNEAQ (reference sequence). In nucleotides, the CDR3 is TGTGCCAGCAGCTTCCCGGGACAAAGCGTCCCACAAGAGACCCAGTACTTC. Residues: CASSFPGQSVPQETQYF. Full variable domain (rest looked up from reference TRBV7-9 and TRBJ2-5): DTGVSQNPRHKITKRGQNVTFRCDPISEHNRLYWYRQTLGQGPEFLTYFQNEAQLEKSRLLSDRFSAERPKGSFSTLEIQRTEQGDSAMYLCASSFPGQSVPQETQYFGPGTRLLVL.

V is TRBV20-1 and J is TRBJ2-7; 7 bases are shared with TRBD1. V trimming: 2 bases; J trimming: 1 base; junction bases outside the gene matches: 5. Germline CDR1 reads DFQATT; CDR2 reads SNEGSKA (reference sequence). This CDR3 has 14 residues. CDR3 nucleotides: TGCAGTGCTAGATCCCAGACAGGGTCCTACGAGCAGTACTTC. It codes for CSARSQTGSYEQYF.

Notes on this clonotype: The limits of the CDR3 on the DNA are not certain, so only TCRdb's listed CDR3 is given. This chain links TRBV20-1 with TRBJ2-7; TRBD1 reflects the table's D call only, with no check against the DNA. Including both end residues, the CDR3 is 14 amino acids long. The germline CDR1 and CDR2 sequences are DFQATT and SNEGSKA (reference sequence). The CDR3 is CSARDPVGPGEQYF.

This clonotype has just one count. This sequence joins TRBV18 and TRBJ2-7; 8 positions match TRBD1. This CDR3 has 14 amino acids. Germline CDR1 is KGHSH and CDR2 is LQKENI. Trimming cost V 3 bases and J 6 bases; bases outside gene matches: 7. The CDR3 DNA reads TGTGCCAGCTCACCCCCCGGCAGGGGGCTCGAGCAGTACTTC. This codes for CASSPPGRGLEQYF.

This sequence joins TRBV5-1 and TRBJ2-5; no firm D call. This CDR3 is built from 14 residues. Per germline, CDR1 SGHRS and CDR2 YFSETQ. V lost 2 bases and J 3 bases, leaving 11 bases between the germline ends. CDR3 in amino acids: CASSFDTGEETQYF. CDR3 nucleotides: TGCGCCAGCAGCTTTGATACCGGAGAAGAGACCCAGTACTTC.

Ten or more counts support this clonotype. V is TRBV5-1 and J is TRBJ2-5; 8 bases line up with TRBD2. CDR1 SGHRS and CDR2 YFSETQ come from the germline V gene. The CDR3 is 19 amino acids. Germline trimming cut 3 bases from V and 4 bases from J; bases unmatched to any gene: 20. This CDR3 reads CASSSGPRRGLASSETQYF. Written as DNA, the CDR3 is TGCGCCAGCAGCTCCGGGCCCCGCCGAGGACTAGCCAGTTCAGAGACCCAGTACTTC.

The genes are TRBV7-6 and TRBJ1-6; D gene uncertain. The CDR3 has 16 amino acids. Deletions cut 0 bases from V and 1 base from J, with 7 bases between. Germline V CDR1 and CDR2: SGHVS, FNYEAQ. DNA for the CDR3: TGTGCCAGCAGCTTAGCCGGCGGGTCCTATAATTCACCCCTCCACTTT. It codes for CASSLAGGSYNSPLHF.